This entry lists 28 T cell receptor beta chains sequenced from one sample in a study of post-analysis software for immune sequencing data. Whole-study results and caveats: Controls had lower frequencies than patients of a few TRBV segments, which included TRBV5-6, TRBV5-1 and TRBV20-1.

No antigen has been identified for these receptors. The library was made from cDNA and included unique molecular identifiers. TCRdb called the PCR reads again in MiXCR, with one record for every CDR3 protein. The sample contains approximately 770,000 distinct CDR3 sequences, around 46% of which appear only once. What was sequenced was blood. These TCRs come from a girl between 5 and 17 years old with multiple sclerosis.

This clonotype was seen a handful of times. The V gene is TRBV11-2, the J gene TRBJ2-6, with a weak D call TRBD1 (6 bases). Deletions cut 5 bases from V and 2 bases from J, with 13 bases between. The germline V gene has CDR1 SGHAT and CDR2 FQNNGV. The CDR3 totals 16 residues. The CDR3 DNA reads as TGTGCCAGCAGCACGATCAGGGGTGCTGGGGCCAACGTCCTGACTTTC. This sequence encodes CASSTIRGAGANVLTF.

This clonotype was counted ten times or more. The V and J genes are TRBV29-1 and TRBJ2-5, with 8 bases lining up with TRBD1. Germline V lookup: CDR1 SQVTM, CDR2 ANQGSEA. This CDR3 is built from 13 residues. V gave up 7 bases and J gave up 4 bases; unmatched junction bases: 8. The CDR3 nucleotides read TGCAGCGGCTCGGACAGGGTAGGAGAGACCCAGTACTTC. Protein sequence: CSGSDRVGETQYF.

The CDR3 here is CAISATGKVHEQYF. As DNA, the CDR3 is TGTGCCATCAGTGCGACCGGGAAAGTCCACGAGCAGTACTTC. The gene calls are TRBV10-3 and TRBJ2-7; the D gene is possibly TRBD2 (5 bases). Trimming took off 4 bases at V and 5 bases at J, with 15 bases between the two ends. The CDR3 is 14 amino acids. From germline, CDR1 is ENHRY and CDR2 SYGVKD.

A few counts support this clonotype. The chain links TRBV15 to TRBJ2-1; possibly TRBD2 for D (5 bases). The CDR3 has 15 amino acids. Deletions cut 0 bases from V and 8 bases from J, with 14 bases between. Germline assignment: CDR1 LNHNV and CDR2 YYDKDF (reference sequence). The CDR3 nucleotides read TGTGCCACCAGCAGAGACGGAGGTCTTGGGGATGAGCAGTTCTTC. This sequence encodes CATSRDGGLGDEQFF.

The chain recombines TRBV20-1 with TRBJ2-1; 7 bases map to TRBD2. The CDR3 is 13 residues long. The trim removed 2 bases at V and 2 bases at J, leaving 0 bases unmatched. Germline V lookup: CDR1 DFQATT, CDR2 SNEGSKA (reference sequence). The CDR3 spells CSARLAAYNEQFF. CDR3 nucleotides: TGCAGTGCTAGACTAGCGGCCTACAATGAGCAGTTCTTC.

J is TRBJ1-4 and V is TRBV28; a weak D match, TRBD1 (5 bases). Trimming left V 3 bases short and J 8 bases short, with 13 bases between. Germline V gives CDR1 MDHEN, CDR2 SYDVKM. The CDR3 contains 14 residues. CDR3 in amino acids: CASSFWDRGEKLFF. The CDR3, as DNA: TGTGCCAGCAGTTTTTGGGACCGAGGGGAAAAACTGTTTTTT.

This clonotype is a singleton in its sample. This sequence joins TRBV9 and TRBJ2-3; D remains unclear. Trimming took 1 base from V and 4 from J, leaving 16 bases between them. Germline V gene lookup returns CDR1 SGDLS and CDR2 YYNGEE. The CDR3 contains 16 residues. CDR3 sequence reads: CASSVSARLDADTQYF. The CDR3 coding sequence is TGTGCCAGCAGCGTATCGGCTAGACTGGATGCAGATACGCAGTATTTT.

This sequence joins TRBV5-1 and TRBJ1-2, with a tentative D call TRBD1 (5 bases). Deletions cut 0 bases from V and 8 bases from J, with 14 bases between. Germline-derived CDR1 and CDR2 are SGHRS and YFSETQ. The CDR3 loop spans 14 amino acids. CDR3 region: CASSLGAGAMGYTF. CDR3 DNA: TGCGCCAGCAGCTTGGGGGCCGGGGCTATGGGCTACACCTTC.

Regarding this clonotype: Germline and junction disagree at one end, which may indicate a read error. V gene TRBV10-3 combines with J gene TRBJ2-3; D possibly matches TRBD1 or TRBD2 (6 bases each). The CDR3 loop spans 17 amino acids. In germline, CDR1 is ENHRY, CDR2 SYGVKD. CDR3 DNA: TGTGCCATCAGTGAGTCGTGGGGGGCCTTAGCCCCAGATATGCAGTATTTT. Its translation is CAISESWGALAPDMQYF.

The genes are TRBV5-1 and TRBJ1-1, with D possibly matching TRBD1 (5 bases). The V and J ends lost 4 bases and 6 bases respectively, with 22 bases between them. In germline, CDR1 is SGHRS, CDR2 YFSETQ. This CDR3 is 16 amino acids long. The CDR3 spells CASSALLVGAVAEAFF. The CDR3 bases are TGCGCCAGCAGCGCTCTCCTTGTCGGGGCCGTCGCTGAAGCTTTCTTT.

The chain links TRBV20-1 to TRBJ2-7, with 7 bases matching TRBD1. After removal of 6 bases from V and 5 bases from J, the junction contained 4 bases not matched to a gene. The CDR3 runs to 11 residues. Germline values: CDR1 DFQATT, CDR2 SNEGSKA (reference sequence). For the CDR3, the DNA is TGCAGTGCAACGACAGGGCACGAGCAGTACTTC. Its translation is CSATTGHEQYF.

The chain links TRBV7-8 to TRBJ2-7, with 9 bases aligning to TRBD1. Germline V gene data show CDR1 as SGHVS and CDR2 as FQNEAQ. The V segment lost 5 bases and the J segment 7 bases; nucleotides outside the gene matches: 24. The CDR3 totals 19 residues. The CDR3 coding sequence is TGTGCCAGCAGCATAGGACAGGGGAGGCCTAGCGGTGACTACAATGAGCAGTACTTC. Its protein is CASSIGQGRPSGDYNEQYF.

The rearrangement links TRBV5-1 to TRBJ2-1, with 14 bases aligning to TRBD2. V trimming: 4 bases; J trimming: 6 bases; junction bases outside the gene matches: 15. The CDR3 contains 19 residues. Germline V lookup: CDR1 SGHRS, CDR2 YFSETQ. The chain's CDR3 is CASSLVGTSGGPSTNEQFF. CDR3 in DNA: TGCGCCAGCAGCCTAGTAGGGACTAGCGGGGGACCCTCGACCAATGAGCAGTTCTTC.

The chain recombines TRBV12-3 or TRBV12-4 with TRBJ1-4; a weak D match, TRBD1 (5 bases). V lost 4 bases and J lost 8, with 20 bases in between. This CDR3 has 16 amino acids. In DNA form, the CDR3 reads TGTGCCAGCAGTTCGAAGCCAGGGTCGGGTGAGGAAAAACTGTTTTTT. Residues: CASSSKPGSGEEKLFF.

This clonotype showed up many times. The chain links TRBV29-1 to TRBJ2-7; maybe TRBD1 (5 bases). The V end was cut by 3 bases, the J end by 5 bases, with 8 bases between. This CDR3 is built from 11 residues. Germline CDR1 reads SQVTM; CDR2 reads ANQGSEA. CDR3 sequence: CSVEGPHEQYF. CDR3 in DNA: TGCAGCGTTGAGGGGCCCCACGAGCAGTACTTC.

The CDR3 is CASSLEAGPQYEQYF. In DNA form, the CDR3 reads TGTGCCAGCAGCTTAGAGGCGGGACCCCAGTACGAGCAGTACTTC. V gene TRBV7-2 combines with J gene TRBJ2-7; D might be TRBD2 (6 bases). CDR1 and CDR2 from the germline V gene are SGHTA and FQGNSA. The CDR3 has 15 residues. The germline V and J ends were trimmed by 1 base and 4 bases, with 14 bases remaining between them.

This clonotype was seen only a few times. The chain recombines TRBV7-9 with TRBJ2-3; perhaps TRBD2 as D (6 bases). Looked up from germline, CDR1 is SEHNR and CDR2 is FQNEAQ (reference sequence). V was trimmed by 1 base and J by 0 bases, leaving 11 bases between them. This CDR3 region has 16 residues. CDR3 bases: TGTGCCAGCAGCTTAGGGTTAGGGACTAGCACAGATACGCAGTATTTT. Protein: CASSLGLGTSTDTQYF.

The V and J genes are TRBV5-1 and TRBJ2-7; D is unresolved. Trimming cost V 5 bases and J 6 bases, with 12 bases left between them. The CDR3 is 12 amino acids. Germline lookup yields CDR1 SGHRS and CDR2 YFSETQ. DNA of the CDR3: TGCGCCAGCAGTTCGTCAGGACCCGAGCAGTACTTC. It encodes CASSSSGPEQYF.

V gene TRBV20-1 combines with J gene TRBJ1-5; D perhaps matches TRBD1 (5 bases). From germline, CDR1 is DFQATT and CDR2 SNEGSKA (reference sequence). The V end was cut by 6 bases, the J end by 1 base, with 16 bases between. The CDR3 sequence is 15 residues long. The CDR3 DNA is TGCAGTGCCTCCAAATCGGGGGACAGCAATCAGCCCCAGCATTTT. Translated: CSASKSGDSNQPQHF.

This clonotype occurred a few times. The chain has TRBV20-1 and TRBJ2-3; no definite D call. The V gene's germline CDR1 is DFQATT and CDR2 SNEGSKA (reference sequence). Trimming shortened V by 5 bases and J by 6 bases, and 12 bases separated the two germline ends. The CDR3 is 12 amino acids. Written as DNA, the CDR3 is TGCAGTGCTCGGGCCTACAAGGATACGCAGTATTTT. Translated: CSARAYKDTQYF.

This chain links TRBV20-1 with TRBJ1-5; 12 bases are a match to TRBD1. The CDR3 extends over 17 amino acids. The J segment lost 4 bases and the V segment lost 1 base, leaving 8 bases of the junction unmatched. Germline V gene lookup returns CDR1 DFQATT and CDR2 SNEGSKA (reference sequence). Here the CDR3 reads CSARAGTGGRFNQPQHF. In nucleotides, the CDR3 is TGCAGTGCTAGAGCCGGGACAGGGGGCCGGTTTAATCAGCCCCAGCATTTT.

This clonotype was observed a single time. At one end the junction does not follow the germline gene, possibly because of a read error. This rearrangement joins TRBV28 to TRBJ2-5; D gene uncertain. The CDR3 covers 14 residues. Germline values: CDR1 MDHEN, CDR2 SYDVKM. Here the CDR3 reads CASSFDEESETLYF. The CDR3 nucleotides read TGTGCCAGCAGTTTCGACGAGGAGAGCGAGACCCTGTACTTC.

Only one count was recorded for this clonotype. The chain is built from TRBV5-4 and TRBJ2-1; 11 nucleotides line up with TRBD2. The CDR3 covers 16 residues. Losses at the gene ends were 6 bases for V and 7 bases for J; bases not matched to a gene: 12. Germline V lookup: CDR1 SGHNT, CDR2 YYREEE (reference sequence). CDR3 DNA sequence: TGTGCCAGCACCCCTTGGAGTAGCGGGAGGGGTAATGAGCAGTTCTTC. Protein product: CASTPWSSGRGNEQFF.

This clonotype turned up a few times. J is TRBJ1-2 and V is TRBV27, with a possible D match to TRBD1 (6 bases). The CDR3 length is 13 residues. The germline V gene has CDR1 MNHEY and CDR2 SMNVEV (reference sequence). Trimming removed 4 bases from V and 8 bases from J, with 14 bases in between. This CDR3 reads CASSSRGARGYTF. CDR3 in DNA: TGTGCCAGCAGTTCCCGGGGGGCGCGGGGCTACACCTTC.

This clonotype was seen only a few times. V is TRBV7-2 and J is TRBJ2-1; TRBD2 is a possible D gene (5 bases). The CDR3 length is 17 residues. Germline CDR1 reads SGHTA; CDR2 reads FQGNSA. Trimming took 1 base from V and 2 from J, leaving 15 bases between them. CDR3 sequence: CASSLVSGDYAYNEQFF. The CDR3 DNA follows: TGTGCCAGCAGCTTAGTTAGTGGCGACTATGCCTACAATGAGCAGTTCTTC.

The chain carries TRBV5-6 and TRBJ2-4; the D gene is possibly TRBD1 (5 bases). The CDR3 runs to 17 residues. V lost 1 base to trimming and J lost 13 bases, with 27 bases between them. The germline gives CDR1 SGHDT, CDR2 YYEEEE. The CDR3 loop reads CASSLSHGFRTMQEQYF. CDR3 sequence (DNA): TGTGCCAGCAGCTTGTCCCACGGGTTCAGGACAATGCAGGAGCAGTACTTC.

The chain has TRBV29-1 and TRBJ2-1; TRBD2 agrees at 16 bases. Germline CDR1 SQVTM, CDR2 ANQGSEA. This CDR3 has 16 amino acids. V dropped 7 bases and J dropped 9; count of bases not matched to a gene: 12. The DNA of the CDR3 is TGCAGCGCTGCGGGACTAGCGGGAGGGGTAAGCGGTGAGCAGTTCTTC. Its protein is CSAAGLAGGVSGEQFF.

This clonotype was observed at least ten times. The chain employs TRBV6-1 and TRBJ2-7; TRBD1 matches 10 bases. V lost 6 bases, J lost 2 bases, and 4 bases stayed unmatched. CDR1 MNHNS and CDR2 SASEGT come from the germline V gene. The CDR3 contains 14 residues. The CDR3 nucleotides read TGTGCCAGCAGCCGAGGACAGGGGGCCTACGAGCAGTACTTC. It yields the protein CASSRGQGAYEQYF.